Following are 10 T cell receptor beta chains from one sample sequenced in a study of shared clonotypes between healthy human individuals. Clones were read by immunoSEQ multiplex PCR, and TCRdb kept only the in-frame ones, dropping some. The sample has more than 2,000,000 clones, 93% seen once. The sequencing sample was made of naive CD4+ T cells from PBMCs. Indicated subset: CD45RA+ positively selected. Receptors originate from a man between 18 and 35 years old in good health. Some clones in this sample may be carry-over from other donors' samples.

V is TRBV9 and J is TRBJ2-1, with D possibly TRBD2 on 6 matching bases. CDR3 size: 19 residues. With 4 bases removed from V and 3 bases from J, the gap between germline ends came to 26 bases. Germline V lookup: CDR1 SGDLS, CDR2 YYNGEE. The CDR3 DNA sequence: TGTGCCAGCAGCTCGCGCTGGATGGCTAGCGCGACAATCTACAATGAGCAGTTCTTC. Its translation is CASSSRWMASATIYNEQFF.

This clone was seen only a few times. V and J are TRBV2 and TRBJ1-1; D is ambiguous. Germline V gene lookup returns CDR1 SNHLY and CDR2 FYNNEI. The CDR3 sequence is 14 residues long. V lost 7 bases and J 2 bases, leaving 14 bases between the germline ends. CDR3 amino acids: CASTPAGSNTEAFF. DNA for the CDR3: TGTGCCAGCACCCCCGCGGGGAGTAACACTGAAGCTTTCTTT.

J is TRBJ2-2 and V is TRBV7-3, with 16 bases that match TRBD2. The CDR3 totals 22 residues. V dropped 0 bases and J dropped 0; count of bases not matched to a gene: 10. Germline lookup yields CDR1 SGHTA and CDR2 FQGTGA. CDR3 sequence reads: CASSLTATSGLAGGPNTGELFF. CDR3 in DNA: TGTGCCAGCAGCTTAACGGCCACCTCGGGACTAGCGGGAGGGCCGAACACCGGGGAGCTGTTTTTT.

The rearrangement uses TRBV5-1 and TRBJ1-1, with D maybe TRBD1 (5 bases). The V end was cut by 0 bases, the J end by 0 bases, with 18 bases between. Germline CDR1 is SGHRS and CDR2 is YFSETQ. This CDR3 is built from 18 residues. The CDR3 nucleotides are TGCGCCAGCAGCTTGGCGAACCTCAGGGCTCCCGTGAACACTGAAGCTTTCTTT. Its translation is CASSLANLRAPVNTEAFF. Full variable domain (outside the CDR3, taken from reference TRBV5-1 and TRBJ1-1): KAGVTQTPRYLIKTRGQQVTLSCSPISGHRSVSWYQQTPGQGLQFLFEYFSETQRNKGNFPGRFSGRQFSNSRSEMNVSTLELGDSALYLCASSLANLRAPVNTEAFFGQGTRLTVV.

This chain connects TRBV28 to TRBJ1-4; D might be TRBD1 (5 bases). Deletions cut 3 bases from V and 5 bases from J, with 16 bases between. Germline V gives CDR1 MDHEN, CDR2 SYDVKM. This CDR3 contains 16 residues. In DNA, the CDR3 is TGTGCCAGCAGTTTTCTAATGGGGGGGGTGAATGAAAAACTGTTTTTT. Translating gives CASSFLMGGVNEKLFF.

This clone has only one observation. V usage is TRBV5-1 and J usage is TRBJ2-7; D unresolved. This CDR3 has 15 residues. Trimming removed 1 base from V and 5 bases from J, with 16 bases in between. Germline assignment: CDR1 SGHRS and CDR2 YFSETQ. CDR3 sequence: CASSLIGQATDEQYF. The CDR3 region has the DNA TGCGCCAGCAGCTTGATCGGGCAGGCTACCGACGAGCAGTACTTC.

Details on this clone: Other DNA variants within this sample encode the same CDR3. V and J are TRBV6-1 and TRBJ2-3; D gene ambiguous. CDR1 and CDR2 (germline): MNHNS, SASEGT. Trimming shortened V by 6 bases and J by 0 bases, and 4 bases separated the two germline ends. The length of the CDR3 is 12 residues. The CDR3: CASRGSTDTQYF. In nucleotides, the CDR3 is TGTGCCAGCAGGGGCAGCACAGATACGCAGTATTTT.

V and J are TRBV9 and TRBJ2-5, with D unclear. V shed 3 bases and J shed 5 bases, with 14 bases lying between them. CDR1 is SGDLS and CDR2 is YYNGEE in the germline V gene. The length of the CDR3 is 14 residues. DNA of the CDR3: TGTGCCAGCAGCGCCCGGTCGGGTTGGGAGACCCAGTACTTC. This translates into CASSARSGWETQYF. The full variable domain, rest sourced from reference TRBV9 and TRBJ2-5, is DSGVTQTPKHLITATGQRVTLRCSPRSGDLSVYWYQQSLDQGLQFLIQYYNGEERAKGNILERFSAQQFPDLHSELNLSSLELGDSALYFCASSARSGWETQYFGPGTRLLVL.

This clone was recorded only once. This chain joins TRBV5-1 and TRBJ2-3; 8 positions match TRBD2. The J segment lost 3 bases and the V segment lost 0 bases, leaving 6 bases of the junction unmatched. The CDR3 is 16 amino acids. CDR1 and CDR2 from the germline V gene are SGHRS and YFSETQ. CDR3 DNA sequence: TGCGCCAGCAGCTTGGCCGGAGCGGGAGTAACAGATACGCAGTATTTT. It specifies CASSLAGAGVTDTQYF. Drawing the rest from reference TRBV5-1 and TRBJ2-3, the complete variable domain is KAGVTQTPRYLIKTRGQQVTLSCSPISGHRSVSWYQQTPGQGLQFLFEYFSETQRNKGNFPGRFSGRQFSNSRSEMNVSTLELGDSALYLCASSLAGAGVTDTQYFGPGTRLTVL.

This sequence joins TRBV7-8 and TRBJ2-5; the D gene is possibly TRBD1 (5 bases). The germline CDR1 and CDR2 sequences are SGHVS and FQNEAQ. The CDR3 covers 14 residues. V was shortened by 4 bases and J by 5 bases, with 14 bases between the two germline ends. CDR3 DNA sequence: TGTGCCAGCAGCTCAGCAGGGTTTTGGGAGACCCAGTACTTC. This codes for CASSSAGFWETQYF.